The text below deals with one T cell receptor (beta chain). Its antigen target is currently unknown. No per-base quality is available; no much larger clone lies one base away. The sample originates from a study of cytomegalovirus exposure and HLA in healthy donors (dated by TCRdb to 2016 to 2017). With regard to the full study: The 500 to 800 repertoires of the first cohort and the roughly 120 validation repertoires were produced on the same platform, according to a later analysis. Along with the roughly 670-subject first cohort, a separate validation cohort of some 130 different subjects was used. High-throughput TCR immunosequencing, statistical association of individual TCRs with disease status, and machine learning were combined to predict cytomegalovirus infection status. The aim of the study was to test whether cataloging public T cell receptors could identify signatures of past pathogen exposure. Results and caveats for the whole study, not just this receptor: A later analysis found that TCRs clustered in the first cohort also tended to co-occur in the roughly 110 validation repertoires, with 90% to 95% of cluster scores above 0. The classifier was reported to diagnose cytomegalovirus status with high specificity and sensitivity in both the original cohort and the validation cohort. The study gave a list of under 200 TCR beta chains associated with cytomegalovirus. Most TCR sequences were seen in very few donors, while some public TCRs were found in many individuals. Three of the identified cytomegalovirus-associated TCR beta chains were confirmed in vitro to be specific for cytomegalovirus antigens. All 120 or so repertoires were used to score co-occurrence in the validation cohort in a later analysis, because that analysis had no HLA typing for the cohort. The authors suggested that the approach could potentially be extended to other disease states and immunological phenotypes.

Donors formed part of the validation cohort, which comprised 120 or so subjects and was distinct from the first cohort of under 800 subjects. Library preparation was by the immunoSEQ multiplex PCR assay. Per the original workflow: To diagnose cytomegalovirus status from the catalog of TCR beta chain sequences, a statistical classification framework was built. As stored in TCRdb, this immuneACCESS dataset retains in-frame rearrangements with V and J assigned. A fraction of the clones does not appear; measured against another copy, unresolved V genes explain less than half of the discrepancy, and the remainder lacks a known reason. V, J and clone size are those of that table, while D and trimming were read from the DNA. This sample has 150,000 or so clones in its table, and roughly 93% of those were observed once. The top ten constitute about 2% of the sample. V is trimmed back by 1 base and J by 5 bases, and the junction contains 1 base that no gene match accounts for. The CDR3, cysteine through phenylalanine, is 14 amino acids long. Only the CDR3 DNA stays, 42 bases, in frame from base 1. CDR1 SGHTA and CDR2 FQGNSA were looked up in the germline V gene.

Sequencing was carried out using PBMCs. The chain joins TRBV7-2 to TRBJ2-2; TRBD1 aligns with 7 central bases. The clonotype comes from a man in his late teens or twenties in good health and CMV-seropositive. The sequenced DNA is TGTGCCAGCAGCTTAGTCAGGGGGACCGGGGAGCTGTTTTTT. It translates as CASSLVRGTGELFF.